The clone carrying this T cell receptor (beta chain) was recorded once. The sample originates from a study of shared clonotypes between healthy human individuals. The assay was run at deep level. TCRdb's table, derived via immunoSEQ multiplex PCR, lists solely in-frame clones and lacks some. The sample gives fewer than 850,000 clones, about 96% of which show up once; about 0.25% is in the top ten. It was CD45RO-negative cells, positively selected for CCR7, that made up naive CD8 cells, with terminally differentiated effector memory CD45RA+ cells excluded. V was shortened by 6 bases and J by 0 bases, with 15 bases between the two germline ends. CDR1 and CDR2 (germline): LNHDA, SQIVND (reference sequence). The CDR3 runs 15 residues.

Source material: naive CD8+ T cells sorted from blood. V and J are TRBV19 and TRBJ2-7; D might be TRBD2 (7 bases). The TCR was taken from a young man in good health. CDR3 DNA sequence: TGTGCCAGTAGGCGCCTAGCGGACAGCTCCTACGAGCAGTACTTC. Residues: CASRRLADSSYEQYF.